One and the same sample provided the 32 T cell receptor beta chains below, sequenced in a study of T cell repertoires in cytomegalovirus infection (dated by TCRdb to between 2018 and 2021). The run used an Illumina HiSeq 1500. The public sequencing data were trimmed at Q25 with fastp and processed into clonotypes with MiXCR by TCRdb, which kept only in-frame beta chains. Rows are unified per CDR3 protein, each entry keeping the most common DNA and genes. Present in this sample are a few hundred thousand distinct CDR3 sequences, roughly 29% of which were seen just once. Jointly, the top ten make up around 13% of the sample. Material: PBMCs. Receptor source: a human donor in good health (CMV status not recorded). Some clones in this sample may be carry-over from other donors' samples.

V usage is TRBV19 and J usage is TRBJ1-1, with D possibly TRBD1 on 5 matching bases. The germline V and J ends were trimmed by 5 bases and 6 bases, with 13 bases remaining between them. The V gene's germline CDR1 is LNHDA and CDR2 SQIVND (reference sequence). This CDR3 is 13 amino acids long. The CDR3 loop reads CASSFRVNAEAFF. In DNA, the CDR3 is TGTGCCAGTAGTTTCAGGGTTAACGCTGAAGCTTTCTTT.

The chain joins TRBV7-9 to TRBJ1-5, with D maybe TRBD1 (5 bases). The CDR3 contains 14 residues. CDR1 and CDR2 (germline): SEHNR, FQNEAQ (reference sequence). V lost 4 bases and J lost 3, with 10 bases in between. CDR3 residues: CASSYDSSNQPQHF. In nucleotides, the CDR3 is TGTGCCAGCAGCTATGACAGTTCCAATCAGCCCCAGCATTTT.

This clonotype was seen a few times. The rearrangement links TRBV6-2 or TRBV6-3 to TRBJ2-5; possible D gene TRBD1, 8 bases. V was clipped by 2 bases and J by 3 bases, with 22 bases between them. Per germline, CDR1 MNHEY and CDR2 SVGEGT. This CDR3 spans 18 amino acids. Here the CDR3 reads CASSYGVTSDRGKETQYF. The CDR3 coding sequence is TGTGCCAGCAGTTACGGGGTCACTAGCGACAGGGGCAAAGAGACCCAGTACTTC.

This sequence joins TRBV2 and TRBJ1-4; unclear D gene. The germline V gene has CDR1 SNHLY and CDR2 FYNNEI. The CDR3 runs to 14 residues. Trimming removed 1 base from V and 5 bases from J, with 8 bases in between. The CDR3 nucleotides are TGTGCCAGCAGTGAAGGCAGCCTCAATGAAAAACTGTTTTTT. As protein: CASSEGSLNEKLFF.

This clonotype has a handful of counts. The chain has TRBV7-2 and TRBJ1-2; 8 bases map to TRBD1. The CDR3 has 16 amino acids. The germline CDR1 and CDR2 sequences are SGHTA and FQGNSA. V lost 5 bases to trimming and J lost 8 bases; unmatched junction nucleotides: 16. The CDR3 loop is CASSDSWTGTGWGYTF. In DNA, the CDR3 is TGTGCCAGCAGCGATAGTTGGACAGGGACAGGTTGGGGCTACACCTTC.

This clonotype was counted between two and nine times. J is TRBJ1-1 and V is TRBV10-3; no reliable D call. The CDR3 spans 15 residues. The germline CDR1 and CDR2 sequences are ENHRY and SYGVKD. V lost 2 bases and J lost 1, with 11 bases in between. The CDR3 coding sequence is TGTGCCATCAGTGAGGGCGGGCAGAAGAACACTGAAGCTTTCTTT. This translates into CAISEGGQKNTEAFF.

The J gene is TRBJ2-1, the V gene TRBV6-5, with 9 bases that match TRBD2. The J segment lost 4 bases and the V segment lost 4 bases, leaving 5 bases of the junction unmatched. Per the germline V gene, CDR1 is MNHEY and CDR2 is SVGAGI. CDR3 length equals 15 residues. The chain's CDR3 is CASSSLLAGYNEQFF. The CDR3 DNA follows: TGTGCCAGCAGTTCACTACTAGCGGGTTACAATGAGCAGTTCTTC.

A few counts support this clonotype. V gene TRBV6-1 combines with J gene TRBJ2-7, with 9 bases fitting TRBD1. Germline V CDR1 and CDR2: MNHNS, SASEGT. Germline trimming cut 6 bases from V and 4 bases from J; bases unmatched to any gene: 7. The CDR3 is 14 residues long. The CDR3 region is CASRQTGGQYEQYF. CDR3 sequence (DNA): TGTGCCAGCAGGCAAACAGGGGGCCAATACGAGCAGTACTTC.

A few counts support this clonotype. The chain recombines TRBV9 with TRBJ1-5; D is ambiguous. From germline, CDR1 is SGDLS and CDR2 YYNGEE. The CDR3 is 15 amino acids. V shed 0 bases and J shed 1 base, with 8 bases lying between them. For the CDR3, the DNA is TGTGCCAGCAGCGTAGGGCCTTCCAGCAATCAGCCCCAGCATTTT. This codes for CASSVGPSSNQPQHF.

The CDR3, as DNA: TGCGCCAGCAGCTTGGTTCTAGCGGGAGTTGTCGACAATGAGCAGTTCTTC. This sequence encodes CASSLVLAGVVDNEQFF. This sequence joins TRBV5-1 and TRBJ2-1, with TRBD2 identical over 10 bases. The CDR3 contains 17 residues. The V gene end was trimmed by 0 bases and the J gene end by 5 bases; junction bases not matched to a gene: 8. The V gene's germline CDR1 is SGHRS and CDR2 YFSETQ.

This clonotype appeared a few times. The rearrangement uses TRBV7-6 and TRBJ2-3; D gene unclear. The CDR3 totals 16 residues. Deletions cut 7 bases from V and 2 bases from J, with 19 bases between. Germline V gene lookup returns CDR1 SGHVS and CDR2 FNYEAQ. CDR3 sequence reads: CASTEAPSTATDTQYF. In DNA form, the CDR3 reads TGTGCCAGCACCGAAGCCCCGTCCACGGCCACAGATACGCAGTATTTT.

Ten or more counts support this clonotype. The chain recombines TRBV27 with TRBJ2-1, with 8 nucleotides matching TRBD2. This CDR3 comprises 15 residues. Trimming removed 6 bases from V and 10 bases from J; junction bases left unmatched: 14. The germline CDR1 and CDR2 sequences are MNHEY and SMNVEV (reference sequence). CDR3 nucleotide sequence: TGTGCCAGCAGAGTTCCCGGACTAGCTCGTCTCGAGCAGTTCTTC. Translated, it gives CASRVPGLARLEQFF.

This clonotype was detected only a few times. Here the CDR3 reads CASSLRPGTNEKLFF. CDR3 bases: TGTGCCAGCAGCTTACGTCCGGGAACTAATGAAAAACTGTTTTTT. The V call is TRBV7-2, the J call TRBJ1-4; D is ambiguous. Per the germline V gene, CDR1 is SGHTA and CDR2 is FQGNSA. CDR3 length equals 15 residues. V was trimmed by 2 bases and J by 1 base, leaving 8 bases between them.

The CDR3 DNA is TGTGCCAGCAGCGTAGGGACTAGCGTCCAAGAGACCCAGTACTTC. Its protein product is CASSVGTSVQETQYF. The rearrangement links TRBV9 to TRBJ2-5; 9 bases fit TRBD2. The V and J ends lost 0 bases and 1 base, in that order; junction bases with no gene match: 1. Germline V gene data show CDR1 as SGDLS and CDR2 as YYNGEE. The CDR3 has 15 residues.

This clonotype was recorded many times. The chain joins TRBV7-3 to TRBJ1-1; D remains ambiguous. From germline, CDR1 is SGHTA and CDR2 FQGTGA. This CDR3 spans 10 amino acids. With 4 bases removed from V and 11 bases from J, the gap between germline ends came to 8 bases. The CDR3 protein is CASSYTEAFF. The CDR3 DNA sequence: TGTGCCAGCAGCTATACGGAGGCTTTCTTT.

In the case of this clonotype: This may be a read error, as it is one base from a much larger clone. The chain has TRBV6-2 or TRBV6-3 and TRBJ2-1, with a possible D match to TRBD2 (5 bases). Germline CDR1 and CDR2: MNHEY and SVGEGT. V shed 7 bases and J shed 9 bases, with 13 bases lying between them. This CDR3 region has 12 residues. Here the CDR3 DNA reads TGTGCCAGCACCCCGGCGGGCTCTGAGCAGTTCTTC. Encoded protein: CASTPAGSEQFF.

This clonotype has just one count. The rearrangement joins TRBV12-5 to TRBJ1-4; TRBD1 agrees at 7 bases. Looked up from germline, CDR1 is LGHNT and CDR2 is FRNRAP. The CDR3 totals 14 residues. V lost 7 bases, J lost 8 bases, and 10 bases stayed unmatched. The CDR3, as DNA: TGTGCTAGTGTTAGTGACAGGGACGGAGAAAAACTGTTTTTT. Protein sequence: CASVSDRDGEKLFF.

The chain is built from TRBV7-2 and TRBJ1-6; D gene unclear. Trimming shortened V by 1 base and J by 7 bases, and 11 bases separated the two germline ends. The CDR3 is 15 residues long. Germline lookup yields CDR1 SGHTA and CDR2 FQGNSA. The CDR3 region is CASSLVCKSNSPLHF. In DNA form, the CDR3 reads TGTGCCAGCAGCTTAGTGTGTAAGTCAAATTCACCCCTCCACTTT.

Only a few counts were recorded for this clonotype. The rearrangement joins TRBV19 to TRBJ2-1, with 7 bases aligning to TRBD2. This CDR3 is 15 amino acids long. Looked up from germline, CDR1 is LNHDA and CDR2 is SQIVND (reference sequence). With V trimmed by 3 bases and J by 1 base, 3 bases remained unmatched. The CDR3 bases are TGTGCCAGTAGTATTCTAGCGGTATCCTACAATGAGCAGTTCTTC. It yields the protein CASSILAVSYNEQFF. The entire variable domain, with the rest obtained from reference TRBV19 and TRBJ2-1, is as follows: DGGITQSPKYLFRKEGQNVTLSCEQNLNHDAMYWYRQDPGQGLRLIYYSQIVNDFQKGDIAEGYSVSREKKESFPLTVTSAQKNPTAFYLCASSILAVSYNEQFFGPGTRLTVL.

CDR3 amino acids: CASSLQFDSRSNEQFF. CDR3 in DNA: TGCGCCAGCAGCCTCCAATTCGACAGCCGGTCAAATGAGCAGTTCTTC. This sequence joins TRBV10-2 and TRBJ2-1; tentative D call: TRBD1 (5 bases). Germline V CDR1 and CDR2: WSHSY, SAAADI. The CDR3 consists of 16 residues. The V and J ends lost 6 bases and 7 bases respectively, with 22 bases between them.

V gene TRBV20-1 combines with J gene TRBJ2-3; D gene unclear. V was trimmed by 6 bases and J by 1 base, leaving 5 bases between them. Germline-derived CDR1 and CDR2 are DFQATT and SNEGSKA (reference sequence). The CDR3 loop spans 11 amino acids. Written as DNA, the CDR3 is TGCAGTGCGGACCGCACAGATACGCAGTATTTT. Its translation is CSADRTDTQYF.

The rearrangement joins TRBV7-2 to TRBJ2-3, with 8 bases lining up with TRBD2. The germline V gene encodes CDR1 SGHTA and CDR2 FQGNSA. Trimming took 8 bases from V and 6 from J; bases not matched to a gene: 10. CDR3 length equals 14 residues. The CDR3 here is CASYSREGWDTQYF. CDR3 in DNA: TGTGCCAGCTACTCACGGGAGGGTTGGGATACGCAGTATTTT.

This clonotype was observed many times. The chain employs TRBV7-2 and TRBJ2-1; D is ambiguous. Trimming cost V 4 bases and J 7 bases, with 11 bases left between them. CDR1 and CDR2 from the germline V gene are SGHTA and FQGNSA. The CDR3 length is 13 residues. The CDR3: CASSYETRNEQFF. CDR3 coding DNA: TGTGCCAGCAGCTATGAGACCCGAAATGAGCAGTTCTTC.

This clonotype was seen at least ten times. The rearrangement uses TRBV6-5 and TRBJ1-1; D gene unclear. Germline lookup yields CDR1 MNHEY and CDR2 SVGAGI. Deletions cut 2 bases from V and 0 bases from J, with 7 bases between. The CDR3 has 14 amino acids. The CDR3 sequence is CASSYGEVNTEAFF. DNA of the CDR3: TGTGCCAGCAGTTACGGGGAGGTGAACACTGAAGCTTTCTTT.

Many counts were recorded for this clonotype. The J gene is TRBJ2-3, the V gene TRBV7-2, with TRBD2 matching over 8 bases. The CDR3 covers 14 residues. Germline CDR1 SGHTA, CDR2 FQGNSA. Trimming removed 1 base from V and 5 bases from J; junction bases left unmatched: 2. This CDR3 reads CASSLGSGRDTQYF. In DNA, the CDR3 is TGTGCCAGCAGCTTAGGGAGCGGGAGAGATACGCAGTATTTT.

This clonotype was counted only a few times. This chain connects TRBV11-2 to TRBJ2-1; D is perhaps TRBD2 (5 bases). This CDR3 spans 13 amino acids. The V end was cut by 10 bases, the J end by 7 bases, with 17 bases between. Germline V gene sequence: CDR1 SGHAT, CDR2 FQNNGV. In DNA, the CDR3 is TGTGCCACCGCGGGCCTTCGAGGGAATGAGCAGTTCTTC. Translating gives CATAGLRGNEQFF.

This clonotype was detected many times. The rearrangement uses TRBV7-2 and TRBJ1-5, with D maybe TRBD1 (5 bases). V dropped 7 bases and J dropped 7 bases, with 26 bases sitting between them. The CDR3 is made up of 17 amino acids. Per the germline V gene, CDR1 is SGHTA and CDR2 is FQGNSA. The CDR3 protein is CASTSTGKGQGKQPQHF. CDR3 in DNA: TGTGCCAGCACCTCGACCGGTAAAGGGCAGGGTAAACAGCCCCAGCATTTT.

This clonotype was seen more than once but under ten times. The CDR3 spells CASSPTDRGGQPQHF. CDR3 DNA: TGTGCCAGCAGTCCAACTGACAGGGGCGGTCAGCCCCAGCATTTT. The J gene is TRBJ1-5, the V gene TRBV7-9; 8 bases line up with TRBD1. This CDR3 has 15 amino acids. In germline, CDR1 is SEHNR, CDR2 FQNEAQ (reference sequence). Germline trimming cut 6 bases from V and 6 bases from J; bases unmatched to any gene: 10.

The J gene is TRBJ1-5, the V gene TRBV6-2 or TRBV6-3; no clear D. Germline CDR1 and CDR2: MNHEY and SVGEGT. V was pared by 6 bases and J by 3 bases, with 12 bases between. The CDR3 is 14 amino acids. CDR3 in amino acids: CASRPGGSNQPQHF. CDR3 nucleotide sequence: TGTGCCAGCAGGCCTGGTGGGTCCAATCAGCCCCAGCATTTT.

This clonotype is medium-sized (0.01 to 0.1%). The chain has TRBV7-2 and TRBJ1-1, with D perhaps matching TRBD1 (6 bases). V was clipped by 1 base and J by 11 bases, with 17 bases between them. Germline V gene data show CDR1 as SGHTA and CDR2 as FQGNSA. This CDR3 comprises 14 residues. The CDR3 DNA follows: TGTGCCAGCAGCTTAGACCCAGCCAAGGGGGGGGCTTTCTTT. Protein: CASSLDPAKGGAFF. The variable domain in full, completed from reference TRBV7-2 and TRBJ1-1, reads GAGVSQSPSNKVTEKGKDVELRCDPISGHTALYWYRQSLGQGLEFLIYFQGNSAPDKSGLPSDRFSAERTGGSVSTLTIQRTQQEDSAVYLCASSLDPAKGGAFFGQGTRLTVV.

This clonotype showed up just a few times. The chain links TRBV15 to TRBJ1-2; D unclear. CDR3 length equals 15 residues. Trimming shortened V by 0 bases and J by 5 bases, and 13 bases separated the two germline ends. Looked up from germline, CDR1 is LNHNV and CDR2 is YYDKDF (reference sequence). The CDR3 sequence: CATSRDPGFSYGYTF. CDR3 nucleotide sequence: TGTGCCACCAGCAGAGATCCGGGATTTTCTTATGGCTACACCTTC.

This clonotype was seen a handful of times. The rearrangement links TRBV6-1 to TRBJ2-7; D possibly corresponds to TRBD2 (6 bases). The CDR3 has 12 amino acids. The V end was cut by 8 bases, the J end by 4 bases, with 12 bases between. The germline V gene has CDR1 MNHNS and CDR2 SASEGT. CDR3 region: CASGWAGYEQYV. The DNA for the CDR3 is TGTGCCAGCGGATGGGCGGGATACGAGCAGTACGTC.